Presented here are 28 T cell receptor beta chains from one specimen sequenced in a study of blood T cell repertoires in COVID-19. Sequenced by immunoSEQ multiplex PCR; TCRdb stores in-frame clones only, minus some. The table records around 150,000 clones, less than 90% of them present only once. The sequencing input was peripheral blood. The receptor source for this set is a man in his thirties or forties with COVID-19, enrolled during active disease.

This clone was observed once. This chain's CDR3 is CASSQGSGTHYEQYF. The CDR3 DNA follows: TGTGCCAGCAGCCAAGGATCGGGGACACATTACGAGCAGTACTTC. The J gene is TRBJ2-7, the V gene TRBV3-1 (or the pseudogene TRBV3-2); perhaps TRBD1 as D (6 bases). Germline loops: CDR1 LGHDT, CDR2 YNNKEL (reference sequence). The CDR3 sequence is 15 residues long. V was pared by 1 base and J by 4 bases, with 14 bases between.

This clone was picked up many times. The chain recombines TRBV23-1 with TRBJ2-6, with D possibly matching TRBD2 (5 bases). TRBV23-1 is identified as an open reading frame with a role that is uncertain. The CDR3 sequence is 14 residues long. V lost 4 bases and J 2 bases, leaving 6 bases between the germline ends. CDR3 residues: CASSLRAGANVLTF. DNA for the CDR3: TGCGCCAGCAGTCTGCGGGCTGGGGCCAACGTCCTGACTTTC.

Sample share makes this clone medium-sized. This chain connects TRBV2 to TRBJ2-1; D is perhaps TRBD1 (6 bases). V was shortened by 4 bases and J by 3 bases, with 10 bases between the two germline ends. There are 14 residues in the CDR3. CDR1 SNHLY and CDR2 FYNNEI come from the germline V gene. CDR3 region: CASSARGGYNEQFF. CDR3 coding DNA: TGTGCCAGCAGTGCTAGAGGGGGCTACAATGAGCAGTTCTTC.

The genes are TRBV18 and TRBJ2-7; 10 bases match TRBD2. Looked up from germline, CDR1 is KGHSH and CDR2 is LQKENI. This CDR3 comprises 15 residues. V was clipped by 3 bases and J by 7 bases; unmatched bases: 9. This chain's CDR3 is CASSPPSGRADEQYF. DNA for the CDR3: TGTGCCAGCTCACCCCCCAGCGGGAGGGCCGATGAGCAGTACTTC.

The chain recombines TRBV25-1 with TRBJ1-6; a possible D gene is TRBD1 (6 bases). This CDR3 contains 14 residues. Germline loops: CDR1 MGHDK, CDR2 SYGVNS. Trimming cost V 5 bases and J 8 bases, with 13 bases left between them. The CDR3 protein is CASSTDRRYSPLHF. In DNA form, the CDR3 reads TGTGCCAGCAGTACCGACAGGCGGTATTCACCCCTCCACTTT.

The chain links TRBV2 to TRBJ1-2; D uncertain. Germline lookup yields CDR1 SNHLY and CDR2 FYNNEI. Trimming took 6 bases from V and 3 from J, leaving 20 bases between them. The CDR3 loop spans 16 amino acids. The CDR3 is CASSQVALGSDYGYTF. CDR3 sequence (DNA): TGTGCCAGCAGCCAAGTCGCCCTCGGGTCTGACTATGGCTACACCTTC.

The chain has TRBV28 and TRBJ1-1; tentatively, D is TRBD1 (5 bases). The CDR3 totals 15 residues. Germline CDR1 is MDHEN and CDR2 is SYDVKM. Trimming pared 7 bases from V and 1 base from J, leaving 16 bases between. The CDR3 nucleotides read TGTGCCAGCAACGAAGGGGCGGGGTCGAACACTGAAGCTTTCTTT. Its translation is CASNEGAGSNTEAFF. Looking up the rest from reference TRBV28 and TRBJ1-1 gives the full variable domain: DVKVTQSSRYLVKRTGEKVFLECVQDMDHENMFWYRQDPGLGLRLIYFSYDVKMKEKGDIPEGYSVSREKKERFSLILESASTNQTSMYLCASNEGAGSNTEAFFGQGTRLTVV.

The rearrangement joins TRBV28 to TRBJ2-7, with D tentatively TRBD2 (6 bases). CDR3 length equals 15 residues. Germline V gene data show CDR1 as MDHEN and CDR2 as SYDVKM. Trimming shortened V by 1 base and J by 6 bases, and 16 bases separated the two germline ends. The CDR3 is CASSLSPGGGGEQYF. CDR3 sequence (DNA): TGTGCCAGCAGTTTATCACCCGGTGGGGGAGGCGAGCAGTACTTC.

The V and J genes are TRBV11-1 and TRBJ2-1; D is unresolved. The germline gives CDR1 SGHAT, CDR2 FQDESV (reference sequence). The CDR3 is made up of 14 amino acids. V lost 3 bases, J lost 0 bases, and 6 bases lay in between. The CDR3 is CASSFTVSYNEQFF. The DNA for the CDR3 is TGTGCCAGCAGCTTTACGGTCTCCTACAATGAGCAGTTCTTC.

In its sample, this clone was seen a few times. Here the CDR3 DNA reads TGTGCCAGCAGAAGCCTAGGGCGGGGTATCAATGAGCAGTTCTTC. As protein: CASRSLGRGINEQFF. The rearrangement links TRBV28 to TRBJ2-1, with D perhaps matching TRBD2 (6 bases). V gave up 6 bases and J gave up 6 bases, with 18 bases separating them. Germline V gene lookup returns CDR1 MDHEN and CDR2 SYDVKM. The CDR3 spans 15 residues.

The chain joins TRBV21-1 to TRBJ1-5. TRBV21-1 is a pseudogene. The CDR3 is made up of 16 amino acids. CDR3 nucleotide sequence: TGTGCCAGCCGCAGACGGGACCGGGACTCCAATCAGCCCCAGCATTTT. Encoded protein: CASRRRDRDSNQPQHF.

The CDR3 is CATSETGSTNGYTF. CDR3 DNA sequence: TGTGCCACCAGTGAAACAGGGAGTACGAATGGCTACACCTTC. V and J are TRBV24-1 and TRBJ1-2, with D tentatively TRBD1 (6 bases). This CDR3 region has 14 residues. Per the germline V gene, CDR1 is KGHDR and CDR2 is SFDVKD. Trimming stripped 4 bases from V and 6 bases from J, with 14 bases between.

The chain has TRBV19 and TRBJ2-1; perhaps TRBD1 as D (6 bases). The V gene lost 5 bases and the J gene lost 8 bases, with 19 bases spanning the gap. CDR1 is LNHDA, CDR2 SQIVND, per germline (reference sequence). This CDR3 is 15 amino acids long. CDR3 DNA sequence: TGTGCCAGTAGTTCATTGGGACAAAACTCGGATGAGCAGTTCTTC. Translated: CASSSLGQNSDEQFF.

The J gene is TRBJ2-5, the V gene TRBV6-6, with 9 nucleotides matching TRBD2. J lost 5 bases, V lost 6 bases, and 25 bases had no gene match. Germline lookup yields CDR1 MNHNY and CDR2 SVGAGI (reference sequence). The CDR3 is 20 residues long. The CDR3 bases are TGTGCCAGCAGCCCGGGCCCTCAGACTAGCGGATCTCCCGATGGGGAGACCCAGTACTTC. Protein product: CASSPGPQTSGSPDGETQYF.

The J gene is TRBJ2-7, the V gene TRBV28, with 9 bases aligning to TRBD2. With 5 bases clipped from V and 3 bases from J, the junction kept 5 bases outside the gene matches. Per the germline V gene, CDR1 is MDHEN and CDR2 is SYDVKM. The CDR3 totals 14 residues. CDR3 sequence reads: CASSQRSGSYEQYF. In DNA form, the CDR3 reads TGTGCCAGCAGTCAACGTAGCGGGAGCTACGAGCAGTACTTC.

The chain links TRBV5-1 to TRBJ1-1, with D tentatively TRBD1 (6 bases). V was pared by 3 bases and J by 6 bases, with 21 bases between. Per germline, CDR1 SGHRS and CDR2 YFSETQ. There are 16 residues in the CDR3. CDR3 in amino acids: CASSSGVRQLISEAFF. In nucleotides, the CDR3 is TGCGCCAGCAGCTCAGGGGTCCGGCAGTTGATCTCTGAAGCTTTCTTT. The complete variable domain, with remaining parts taken from reference TRBV5-1 and TRBJ1-1, reads KAGVTQTPRYLIKTRGQQVTLSCSPISGHRSVSWYQQTPGQGLQFLFEYFSETQRNKGNFPGRFSGRQFSNSRSEMNVSTLELGDSALYLCASSSGVRQLISEAFFGQGTRLTVV.

The chain carries TRBV6-5 and TRBJ1-5, with D possibly being TRBD1 (5 bases). Trimming stripped 7 bases from V and 9 bases from J, with 16 bases between. The CDR3 totals 13 residues. Per germline, CDR1 MNHEY and CDR2 SVGAGI. In DNA form, the CDR3 reads TGTGCCAGCACCGGAAGGGGCGGGATGCCCCAGCATTTT. This codes for CASTGRGGMPQHF.

This chain links TRBV23-1 with TRBJ1-5, with D perhaps TRBD1 (5 bases). TRBV23-1 is an ORF, and what it does is uncertain. CDR3 size: 15 residues. The V and J ends lost 4 bases and 7 bases respectively, with 17 bases between them. The CDR3 loop reads CASSPSRGMRQPQHF. The CDR3 DNA reads as TGCGCCAGCAGTCCGTCGCGGGGGATGAGGCAGCCCCAGCATTTT.

In DNA, the CDR3 is TGTGCCAGCAGCTCCCCGACTAGCAGGGAAAGCACAGATACGCAGTATTTT. Its translation is CASSSPTSRESTDTQYF. The rearrangement joins TRBV7-3 to TRBJ2-3, with 7 bases lining up with TRBD2. The J segment lost 0 bases and the V segment lost 4 bases, leaving 10 bases of the junction unmatched. Germline values: CDR1 SGHTA, CDR2 FQGTGA. The CDR3 is made up of 17 amino acids.

The chain carries TRBV27 and TRBJ2-1; TRBD2 matches 14 bases. Trimming cost V 7 bases and J 8 bases; bases outside gene matches: 16. This CDR3 region has 18 residues. Germline V lookup: CDR1 MNHEY, CDR2 SMNVEV (reference sequence). The CDR3 reads CASNPLRLAGGPVDEQFF. DNA for the CDR3: TGTGCCAGCAACCCCTTACGACTAGCGGGAGGGCCGGTGGATGAGCAGTTCTTC.

The genes are TRBV27 and TRBJ1-1, with 8 bases lining up with TRBD1. The CDR3 totals 13 residues. CDR1 and CDR2 from the germline V gene are MNHEY and SMNVEV (reference sequence). Unmatched junction bases numbered 7, after V lost 8 bases and J lost 5 bases. The CDR3: CASGQGMRTEAFF. CDR3 coding DNA: TGTGCCAGCGGACAGGGAATGCGGACTGAAGCTTTCTTT.

The chain combines TRBV19 with TRBJ2-1; 8 positions agree with TRBD1. The CDR3 runs to 19 residues. The V gene's germline CDR1 is LNHDA and CDR2 SQIVND (reference sequence). J was trimmed by 5 bases and V by 2 bases; bases with no gene match: 17. The CDR3 DNA is TGTGCCAGTAGTATAAGGCAGGGGGCAGGAGGCCCCCTGGACAATGAGCAGTTCTTC. Translated, it gives CASSIRQGAGGPLDNEQFF.

The chain has TRBV9 and TRBJ2-3; the match to TRBD2 covers 9 bases. This CDR3 region has 16 residues. Germline loops: CDR1 SGDLS, CDR2 YYNGEE. Losses at the gene ends were 3 bases for V and 2 bases for J; bases not matched to a gene: 7. CDR3 nucleotides: TGTGCCAGCAGCGCAACTAGCGGGCCTTACACAGATACGCAGTATTTT. Amino acids: CASSATSGPYTDTQYF.

About this clone: Other DNA sequences of this sample code for an identical CDR3. The genes are TRBV3-1 (or the pseudogene TRBV3-2) and TRBJ1-1, with D perhaps TRBD1 (5 bases). Germline CDR1 LGHDT, CDR2 YNNKEL (reference sequence). The CDR3 has 15 residues. Trimming left V 1 base short and J 2 bases short, with 11 bases between. CDR3 sequence (DNA): TGTGCCAGCAGCCAAGGGGTGGGGGGTAACACTGAAGCTTTCTTT. It is translated as CASSQGVGGNTEAFF.

The chain has TRBV19 and TRBJ1-6; D is perhaps TRBD1 (5 bases). CDR1 and CDR2 (germline): LNHDA, SQIVND (reference sequence). Trimming removed 5 bases at V and 5 bases at J, with 13 bases between. This CDR3 contains 15 residues. CDR3 loop: CASSPEGADNSPLHF. The CDR3 DNA reads TGTGCCAGTAGTCCCGAAGGGGCAGATAATTCACCCCTCCACTTT.

The chain carries TRBV19 and TRBJ2-5; possibly TRBD2 for D (5 bases). Per the germline V gene, CDR1 is LNHDA and CDR2 is SQIVND (reference sequence). The CDR3 runs 12 residues. V lost 9 bases and J lost 0, with 8 bases in between. The CDR3 region is CASEDYQETQYF. CDR3 bases: TGTGCCAGCGAGGACTACCAAGAGACCCAGTACTTC.

This chain uses TRBV7-2 with TRBJ2-7; 11 nucleotides agree with TRBD2. Germline assignment: CDR1 SGHTA and CDR2 FQGNSA. V gave up 3 bases and J gave up 0 bases; unmatched junction bases: 1. This CDR3 is built from 15 residues. The CDR3 spells CASSLTSGISYEQYF. CDR3 DNA: TGTGCCAGCAGCTTGACTAGCGGGATCTCCTACGAGCAGTACTTC.

The rearrangement links TRBV19 to TRBJ1-3, with 7 positions matching TRBD1. The length of the CDR3 is 14 residues. Trimming at V came to 6 bases and at J to 2 bases, leaving 4 bases not matched to a gene. Germline values: CDR1 LNHDA, CDR2 SQIVND (reference sequence). CDR3 residues: CASRPGQTGNTIYF. CDR3 DNA: TGTGCCAGTAGACCGGGACAGACTGGAAACACCATATATTTT.